What follows are 27 T cell receptor beta chains derived from one specimen sequenced in a study of identical twins. Via MiXCR, TCRdb re-called the 5' RACE reads, giving one row per CDR3 protein. The sample carries 500,000 to 650,000 distinct CDR3 sequences, just over 7% recorded once. Separately, the same data were catalogued under a study of yellow fever vaccine responses in identical twins.

Material for sequencing was PBMCs. These receptors originate from a woman between 18 and 29 years old in good health.

CDR3 protein: CASSQGRSGTGFGNTGELFF. The CDR3 DNA reads as TGCGCCAGCAGCCAAGGGCGCTCCGGGACAGGGTTCGGGAACACCGGGGAGCTGTTTTTT. V gene TRBV4-1 combines with J gene TRBJ2-2, with TRBD1 identical over 9 bases. Germline trimming cut 1 base from V and 1 base from J; bases unmatched to any gene: 13. The CDR3 covers 20 residues. Germline lookup yields CDR1 MGHRA and CDR2 YSYEKL.

The chain has TRBV28 and TRBJ2-7; 7 bases fit TRBD2. V trimming: 3 bases; J trimming: 1 base; junction bases outside the gene matches: 6. Germline CDR1 reads MDHEN; CDR2 reads SYDVKM. CDR3 length: 15 amino acids. The CDR3 is CASSLRGFGSYEQYF. Written as DNA, the CDR3 is TGTGCCAGCAGTTTGCGGGGGTTTGGTTCCTACGAGCAGTACTTC.

The chain uses TRBV28 and TRBJ2-7, with D unresolved. CDR1 and CDR2 (germline): MDHEN, SYDVKM. V lost 10 bases and J 4 bases, leaving 17 bases between the germline ends. The CDR3 has 13 residues. CDR3 DNA: TGTGCCATCAAGGACCTAAGAGTTTACGAGCAGTACTTC. Amino acid sequence: CAIKDLRVYEQYF.

This clonotype was picked up many times. The chain uses TRBV3-1 and TRBJ1-3; D remains unclear. Trimming stripped 5 bases from V and 2 bases from J, with 10 bases between. The CDR3 is made up of 14 amino acids. Germline lookup yields CDR1 LGHDT and CDR2 YNNKEL (reference sequence). CDR3 DNA: TGTGCCAGCAGCGTGGGGATCACTGGAAACACCATATATTTT. Translating gives CASSVGITGNTIYF.

This clonotype appeared many times. The chain uses TRBV24-1 and TRBJ2-1; 8 nucleotides line up with TRBD2. The CDR3 has 13 residues. Germline-derived CDR1 and CDR2 are KGHDR and SFDVKD. The trim removed 10 bases at V and 6 bases at J, leaving 7 bases unmatched. The CDR3 loop reads CATSVAGSNEQFF. The CDR3, as DNA: TGTGCCACGAGCGTAGCGGGGTCCAATGAGCAGTTCTTC.

This clonotype occurred a few times. V is TRBV12-3 or TRBV12-4 and J is TRBJ2-7, with 10 positions matching TRBD1. J lost 2 bases, V lost 2 bases, and 9 bases had no gene match. The CDR3 length is 17 residues. This CDR3 is CASSLRIGDRGAYEQYF. The CDR3 DNA follows: TGTGCCAGCAGTTTACGGATTGGGGACAGGGGAGCCTACGAGCAGTACTTC.

This clonotype was seen more than once but under ten times. This chain's CDR3 is CASSISVAGGYTF. Here the CDR3 DNA reads TGTGCCAGCAGCATCTCCGTGGCGGGTGGCTACACCTTC. This chain connects TRBV5-6 to TRBJ1-2; D remains ambiguous. The CDR3 loop spans 13 amino acids. Germline lookup yields CDR1 SGHDT and CDR2 YYEEEE. The V and J ends lost 4 bases and 7 bases respectively, with 14 bases between them.

The table lists this clonotype with a few counts. The J gene is TRBJ2-7, the V gene TRBV7-8; D remains ambiguous. The CDR3 extends over 13 amino acids. The V and J ends lost 1 base and 2 bases respectively, with 6 bases between them. Germline CDR1 reads SGHVS; CDR2 reads FQNEAQ. CDR3 in DNA: TGTGCCAGCAGCTTAGATCTTACCTACGAGCAGTACGTC. Amino acid sequence: CASSLDLTYEQYV.

V gene TRBV28 combines with J gene TRBJ2-7; 7 bases are a match to TRBD1. The CDR3 is 15 amino acids. Germline assignment: CDR1 MDHEN and CDR2 SYDVKM. J was trimmed by 1 base and V by 4 bases; bases with no gene match: 7. The CDR3 coding sequence is TGTGCCAGCAGTTCCAAGACAGGGCTGTCCTACGAGCAGTACGTC. This sequence encodes CASSSKTGLSYEQYV.

This chain connects TRBV12-3 or TRBV12-4 to TRBJ1-2; TRBD1 agrees at 7 bases. This CDR3 contains 14 residues. Unmatched junction bases numbered 10, after V lost 5 bases and J lost 7 bases. The CDR3 reads CASSITNRGRGYTF. In DNA form, the CDR3 reads TGTGCCAGCAGTATTACGAACAGGGGCCGTGGCTACACCTTC.

A few counts support this clonotype. The chain couples TRBV11-2 to TRBJ1-5; 8 bases agree with TRBD1. V lost 5 bases and J lost 9; bases outside the gene matches: 9. CDR1 and CDR2 from the germline V gene are SGHAT and FQNNGV. The CDR3 spans 14 residues. The CDR3 loop is CASSASGGLAPQHF. Here the CDR3 DNA reads TGTGCCAGCAGCGCATCAGGGGGCCTCGCGCCCCAGCATTTT. The full variable domain, rest sourced from reference TRBV11-2 and TRBJ1-5, is EAGVAQSPRYKIIEKRQSVAFWCNPISGHATLYWYQQILGQGPKLLIQFQNNGVVDDSQLPKDRFSAERLKGVDSTLKIQPAKLEDSAVYLCASSASGGLAPQHFGDGTRLSIL.

The chain recombines TRBV6-5 with TRBJ2-3; the D gene is possibly TRBD1 (5 bases). The germline V gene has CDR1 MNHEY and CDR2 SVGAGI. Trimming removed 0 bases from V and 2 bases from J, with 9 bases in between. CDR3 length: 15 residues. The CDR3 is CASSYSTESTDTQYF. The CDR3 bases are TGTGCCAGCAGTTACTCGACAGAGTCCACAGATACGCAGTATTTT.

The chain is built from TRBV15 and TRBJ1-6, with D unresolved. The CDR3 spans 12 residues. Between the trimmed V and J ends, which lost 4 bases and 5 bases, there was a span of 3 bases. CDR1 is LNHNV and CDR2 is YYDKDF in the germline V gene (reference sequence). CDR3 sequence reads: CATSTNNSPLHF. The CDR3 DNA is TGTGCCACCAGCACCAATAATTCACCCCTCCACTTT.

This clonotype occurred a few times. The chain is built from TRBV10-3 and TRBJ2-3; a possible D gene is TRBD1 (5 bases). With 8 bases removed from V and 4 bases from J, the gap between germline ends came to 22 bases. The CDR3 is 16 amino acids. Germline V gene data show CDR1 as ENHRY and CDR2 as SYGVKD. The CDR3 spells CAIREGPGNLADTQYF. CDR3 in DNA: TGTGCCATCCGCGAAGGTCCAGGGAATTTAGCAGATACGCAGTATTTT.

This rearrangement joins TRBV2 to TRBJ2-2, with D perhaps matching TRBD1 or TRBD2 (5 bases each). Trimming shortened V by 8 bases and J by 1 base, and 17 bases separated the two germline ends. CDR3 length: 16 amino acids. From germline, CDR1 is SNHLY and CDR2 FYNNEI. DNA for the CDR3: TGTGCCAGCGGGGGAAGTTTCGGACTGAACACCGGGGAGCTGTTTTTT. Translation gives CASGGSFGLNTGELFF.

This clonotype has a count of ten or more. The chain has TRBV29-1 and TRBJ2-3; D is uncertain. V lost 6 bases, J lost 5 bases, and 15 bases lay in between. Germline-derived CDR1 and CDR2 are SQVTM and ANQGSEA. This CDR3 has 13 residues. The CDR3 DNA reads TGCAGCGTCCCAGGAGTCGTCCAAGATACGCAGTATTTT. Translation: CSVPGVVQDTQYF.

This clonotype was observed at least ten times. V is TRBV12-3 or TRBV12-4 and J is TRBJ1-2; no reliable D call. Trimming took off 2 bases at V and 2 bases at J, with 15 bases between the two ends. The CDR3 totals 16 residues. CDR3 sequence reads: CASSLSDTLRNYGYTF. Written as DNA, the CDR3 is TGTGCCAGCAGTTTATCCGACACCCTCCGGAACTATGGCTACACCTTC.

This sequence joins TRBV28 and TRBJ2-7; 7 nucleotides line up with TRBD1. CDR1 and CDR2 from the germline V gene are MDHEN and SYDVKM. V was pared by 7 bases and J by 5 bases, with 11 bases of the junction left unmatched. The CDR3 contains 14 residues. CDR3 loop: CASTSTGKWDEQYV. The CDR3 DNA reads TGTGCCAGCACTTCGACAGGGAAATGGGACGAGCAGTACGTC.

This clonotype was detected many times. The chain joins TRBV5-1 to TRBJ1-1, with 7 bases identical to TRBD1. The CDR3 has 15 amino acids. The V segment lost 0 bases and the J segment 5 bases; nucleotides outside the gene matches: 7. Germline CDR1 is SGHRS and CDR2 is YFSETQ. This CDR3 reads CASSLAGQGGTEAFF. The CDR3 bases are TGCGCCAGCAGCTTGGCGGGCCAGGGGGGGACTGAAGCTTTCTTT.

This clonotype was found a few times. The rearrangement links TRBV25-1 to TRBJ2-5; TRBD1 matches 8 bases. The CDR3 runs 14 residues. With 5 bases clipped from V and 7 bases from J, the junction kept 9 bases outside the gene matches. Germline lookup yields CDR1 MGHDK and CDR2 SYGVNS. This CDR3 reads CASSKDREGVTQYF. CDR3 coding DNA: TGTGCCAGCAGTAAGGACAGGGAAGGGGTGACCCAGTACTTC. The full variable domain, in which reference TRBV25-1 and TRBJ2-5 provide the parts outside the CDR3, is EADIYQTPRYLVIGTGKKITLECSQTMGHDKMYWYQQDPGMELHLIHYSYGVNSTEKGDLSSESTVSRIRTEHFPLTLESARPSHTSQYLCASSKDREGVTQYFGPGTRLLVL.

V gene TRBV7-2 combines with J gene TRBJ2-3; 8 positions agree with TRBD2. CDR1 is SGHTA, CDR2 FQGNSA, per germline. The CDR3 extends over 15 amino acids. The J segment lost 4 bases and the V segment lost 5 bases, leaving 8 bases of the junction unmatched. The CDR3 spells CASSPSGLVSDTQYF. In DNA form, the CDR3 reads TGTGCCAGCAGCCCTAGCGGGCTAGTCTCAGATACGCAGTATTTT. Full variable domain (outside the CDR3, taken from reference TRBV7-2 and TRBJ2-3): GAGVSQSPSNKVTEKGKDVELRCDPISGHTALYWYRQSLGQGLEFLIYFQGNSAPDKSGLPSDRFSAERTGGSVSTLTIQRTQQEDSAVYLCASSPSGLVSDTQYFGPGTRLTVL.

This clonotype was observed a handful of times. The chain is built from TRBV11-2 and TRBJ2-3, with TRBD2 matching over 8 bases. Trimming removed 1 base from V and 1 base from J; junction bases left unmatched: 4. This CDR3 has 16 amino acids. Germline V CDR1 and CDR2: SGHAT, FQNNGV. In DNA, the CDR3 is TGTGCCAGCAGCTTAGTAACAGCGGGGGGCACAGATACGCAGTATTTT. Translation: CASSLVTAGGTDTQYF.

For this clonotype: The junction and the germline gene differ at one end; a read error may be behind it. This chain uses TRBV20-1 with TRBJ2-1; 12 bases align to TRBD1. Germline loops: CDR1 DFQATT, CDR2 SNEGSKA (reference sequence). This CDR3 has 16 residues. CDR3 amino acids: CCASPSPGQGATEQFF. Written as DNA, the CDR3 is TGCTGTGCTAGTCCCTCCCCGGGACAGGGGGCCACTGAGCAGTTCTTC.

This clonotype has more than one count but fewer than ten. The genes are TRBV29-1 and TRBJ2-2; no clear D gene. The CDR3 loop spans 13 amino acids. V dropped 4 bases and J dropped 8 bases, with 14 bases sitting between them. Germline lookup yields CDR1 SQVTM and CDR2 ANQGSEA. This CDR3 is CSVVSQAAGELFF. CDR3 bases: TGCAGCGTTGTATCGCAGGCCGCGGGGGAGCTGTTTTTT.

The chain carries TRBV7-8 and TRBJ2-3; D is perhaps TRBD2 (6 bases). Trimming cost V 2 bases and J 2 bases, with 14 bases left between them. This CDR3 contains 16 residues. Germline V gene data show CDR1 as SGHVS and CDR2 as FQNEAQ. The CDR3 DNA reads TGTGCCAGCAGCTTAAAAACTAGCATGAACACAGATACGCAGTATTTT. Protein sequence: CASSLKTSMNTDTQYF.

This chain joins TRBV20-1 and TRBJ2-3; D could derive from TRBD1 or TRBD2 (5 bases each). In germline, CDR1 is DFQATT, CDR2 SNEGSKA (reference sequence). The CDR3 is 13 residues long. Trimming left V 4 bases short and J 5 bases short, with 13 bases between. CDR3 coding DNA: TGCAGTGCTATGGGGGAAGCACAAGATACGCAGTATTTT. Amino acids: CSAMGEAQDTQYF.

This clonotype was observed at least ten times. This chain links TRBV7-8 with TRBJ2-1, with 8 bases fitting TRBD2. The length of the CDR3 is 13 residues. Germline V gene lookup returns CDR1 SGHVS and CDR2 FQNEAQ. J lost 7 bases, V lost 3 bases, and 2 bases had no gene match. The CDR3 nucleotides read TGTGCCAGCAGCTTTAGCGGGGCAAATGAGCAGTTCTTC. Translated: CASSFSGANEQFF.